Sequencing of this T cell receptor (beta chain) was carried out in a study of blood T cell repertoires in COVID-19. About the study: Italy, Spain and the United States were the sources of the convalescent and acute COVID-19 samples. The analysed material was cDNA or gDNA that came from T cells, B-cell-depleted T cells, or PBMCs.

Assay: immunoSEQ multiplex PCR; the TCRdb copy retains only in-frame clones and omits some. This table holds approximately 78,000 clones, 88% found once. V gave up 7 bases and J gave up 0 bases, with 16 bases separating them. The CDR3 runs 17 residues. Germline-derived CDR1 and CDR2 are SNHLY and FYNNEI. This receptor was identified in a middle-aged man with acute or convalescent COVID-19. Specimen: peripheral blood. This chain connects TRBV2 to TRBJ2-6, with D hard to call. CDR3 region: CASITTRTGSGANVLTF. The CDR3 bases are TGTGCCAGCATTACGACAAGAACCGGCTCTGGGGCCAACGTCCTGACTTTC.